This T cell receptor (beta chain) was profiled in a study of T-cell reconstitution after alpha-beta-depleted transplantation in children. Preparation of the TCRbeta library was carried out with unique molecular identifiers. TCRdb called the PCR reads again in MiXCR, with one record for every CDR3 protein. The sample consists of about 260,000 distinct CDR3 sequences, 11% of them appearing once. This clonotype was seen at least ten times. Its antigen is unidentified. Findings and limits, study-wide: As was reported, about two months after transplant, alpha-beta T cells came from several hundred expanded graft clones. A year had passed since transplant, and T-cell counts and diversity by then came mostly from newly produced T cells. For some patients, TCRbeta diversity was high at day 60 because of recipient T cells and thymic progenitors that survived.

Germline V gene sequence: CDR1 DFQATT, CDR2 SNEGSKA (reference sequence). V lost 0 bases to trimming and J lost 0 bases, with 21 bases between them. The CDR3 loop spans 19 amino acids. Source: peripheral blood, taken 180 days after TCRalphabeta/CD19-depleted stem cell transplant. The origin of this receptor is a male patient aged 2 to 10 who had a stem cell transplant for chronic granulomatous disease, so the T cells may come from the graft donor. This chain uses TRBV20-1 with TRBJ2-1; tentatively, D is TRBD1 (6 bases). This CDR3 is CSARDPGATGSSSYNEQFF. The CDR3 coding sequence is TGCAGTGCTAGAGATCCAGGGGCTACCGGGTCAAGCTCCTACAATGAGCAGTTCTTC.